This is a list of T cell receptor beta chains from one sample in a study of response to subunit inactivated influenza vaccine. In TCRdb, the RT-PCR reads were re-called with MiXCR into one record per CDR3 protein. The data hold around 480,000 distinct CDR3 sequences, with 16% observed a single time. The sample was CD4+ T cells sorted from PBMCs, taken roughly 24 months after vaccination. The receptors shown here come from a man in his fifties or sixties who received an inactivated influenza vaccine. CDR3s include the opening cysteine and the closing phenylalanine or tryptophan. Fields, in order: V gene, J gene, D gene, clone size, CDR3 DNA, CDR3 protein. D genes are given only for firm matches. Some rows have no size entry. The others give once, few or many, or a class for an expanded clone.

>TRBV9|TRBJ2-2|-|-
TGTGCCAGCAGCGTAGGTGGGACGAACACCGGGGAGCTGTTTTTT
CASSVGGTNTGELFF
>TRBV4-1|TRBJ1-2|-|-
TGCGCCAGCAGCCAAGCCAGGGCGAATGGCTACACCTTC
CASSQARANGYTF
>TRBV27|TRBJ2-4|TRBD1|-
TGTGCCAGCAGTTGGGAACGGGACAGAAACATTCAGTACTTC
CASSWERDRNIQYF
>TRBV19|TRBJ2-1|-|-
TGTGCCAGTAGTAGGGGGAGAGGGCCCAACAATGAGCAGTTCTTC
CASSRGRGPNNEQFF
>TRBV20-1|TRBJ2-3|TRBD1|few
TGCAGTGCTAGAGGGACAGGGGCTAGCACAGATACGCAGTATTTT
CSARGTGASTDTQYF
>TRBV4-1|TRBJ1-6|-|-
TGCGCCAGCAGCCAAGACGGTTTGGGAAATTCACCCCTCCACTTT
CASSQDGLGNSPLHF
>TRBV7-9|TRBJ1-6|-|few
TGTGCCAGCAGCTTAGACTCCGTGGATCCCCTCCACTTT
CASSLDSVDPLHF
>TRBV20-1|TRBJ2-1|TRBD2|-
TGCAGTGCTAGAGGATCTCTAGCGGGAGTTTTCTCCTACAATGAGCAGTTCTTC
CSARGSLAGVFSYNEQFF
>TRBV14|TRBJ2-7|-|-
TGTGCCAGCAGCCATGTTGGAGGCCGAGGGGACTTC
CASSHVGGRGDF
>TRBV15|TRBJ1-4|-|-
TGTGCCACCAGCAGAGACCCGACACCCACAACTAATGAAAAACTGTTTTTT
CATSRDPTPTTNEKLFF
>TRBV20-1|TRBJ2-3|TRBD2|-
TGCAGTGCTACTAGCGGAACTAGCACAGATACGCAGTATTTT
CSATSGTSTDTQYF
>TRBV30|TRBJ2-5|-|-
TGTGCCTGGAGTACCGGGACTTTGCAAGAGACCCAGTACTTC
CAWSTGTLQETQYF
>TRBV3-1|TRBJ2-7|TRBD1|many
TGTGCCAGCAGCCAACTTAGGACAGGTCATGAGTCCTACGAGCAGTACTTC
CASSQLRTGHESYEQYF
>TRBV3-1|TRBJ2-7|TRBD2|many
TGTGCCAGCAGCCCCAGCGGGAGATCCTACGAGCAGTACTTC
CASSPSGRSYEQYF
>TRBV29-1|TRBJ2-1|TRBD2|few
TGCAGCGTCCCCCCTAGCGGGAGGGCCTCGGGCGAGCAGTTCTTC
CSVPPSGRASGEQFF
>TRBV27|TRBJ2-7|-|many
TGTGCCAGCAGTTGGAGTTTCGGCTACGAGCAGTACTTC
CASSWSFGYEQYF
>TRBV5-1|TRBJ1-6|-|few
TGCGCCAGCAGCACAGACAGTCATAATTCACCCCTCCACTTT
CASSTDSHNSPLHF
>TRBV6-4|TRBJ2-1|-|many
TGTGCCAGCAGTCCAGGAGGGGCTAACAATGAGCAGTTCTTC
CASSPGGANNEQFF
>TRBV20-1|TRBJ1-6|-|-
TGCAGTGCTAGAGATGCGAGGGCTCAGAATTCACCCCTCCACTTT
CSARDARAQNSPLHF
>TRBV10-3|TRBJ1-1|-|-
TGTGCCATCATGGGGGACGCGAACACTGAAGCTTTCTTT
CAIMGDANTEAFF
>TRBV5-1|TRBJ2-7|-|-
TGCGCCAGCAGCAAGCGGGACAGTCCCCTCTACGAGCAGTACTTC
CASSKRDSPLYEQYF
>TRBV5-6|TRBJ2-3|TRBD2|many
TGTGCCAGCAGCCGCAGACTAGCGGGGGGCTCAGATACGCAGTATTTT
CASSRRLAGGSDTQYF
>TRBV6-5|TRBJ2-7|-|many
TGTGCCAGCAGTTACTCTCCCAGAAACTACGAGCAGTACTTC
CASSYSPRNYEQYF
>TRBV10-3|TRBJ2-3|-|-
TGTGCCATCAGTAGAGAGGGGCGGGGCACAGATACGCAGTATTTT
CAISREGRGTDTQYF
>TRBV29-1|TRBJ2-3|-|many
TGCAGCGACAGGGATCGGAGCACAGATACGCAGTATTTT
CSDRDRSTDTQYF
>TRBV5-1|TRBJ2-3|-|few
TGCGCCAGCAGCTTGGCACCCGGGACAACCGTTTCAGATACGCAGTATTTT
CASSLAPGTTVSDTQYF
>TRBV5-5|TRBJ1-2|-|-
TGTGCCAGCAGCTTCGTTTACAGCGAAAACTATGGCTACACCTTC
CASSFVYSENYGYTF
>TRBV20-1|TRBJ2-1|TRBD2|few
TGCAGTGCTATAGCGGGACCGGGTGAGCAGTTCTTC
CSAIAGPGEQFF
>TRBV7-8|TRBJ2-5|-|few
TGTGCCAGCAGCTTAGCCCAGGGGCGGGAAGAGACCCAGTACTTC
CASSLAQGREETQYF
>TRBV29-1|TRBJ2-3|TRBD2|few
TGCAGCGTGCCGACTAGCGGGAGCACAGATACGCAGTATTTT
CSVPTSGSTDTQYF
>TRBV5-1|TRBJ2-6|-|few
TGCGCCAGCAGCTTGCGCGGGGCTGCCTCTGGGGCCAACGTCCTGACTTTC
CASSLRGAASGANVLTF
>TRBV5-1|TRBJ2-3|-|few
TGCGCCAGCAGCTTGGGGGTGGTTCCACGGACAGATACGCAGTATTTT
CASSLGVVPRTDTQYF
>TRBV12-3/TRBV12-4|TRBJ2-6|-|-
TGTGCCAGCAGCTCGGGGGTCCTTGGATCTGGGGCCAACGTCCTGACTTTC
CASSSGVLGSGANVLTF
>TRBV3-1|TRBJ2-5|-|-
TGTGCCAGCAGCCAGGAACGGGGCCCCCTCTTC
CASSQERGPLF
>TRBV27|TRBJ2-1|TRBD1|few
TGTGCCAGCAGTGGACAGGGGGTCTATGAGCAGTTCTTC
CASSGQGVYEQFF
>TRBV20-1|TRBJ1-2|-|few
TGCAGTGCTACACAGGGAATCGACTATGGCTACACCTTC
CSATQGIDYGYTF
>TRBV20-1|TRBJ2-3|TRBD2|few
TGCAGTGCCATTAGCGGGAGCGCAGATACGCAGTATTTT
CSAISGSADTQYF
>TRBV7-2|TRBJ2-6|-|-
TGTGCCAGCAGCTCCGATTCGTCTGTGGCCAACGTCCTGACTTTC
CASSSDSSVANVLTF
>TRBV29-1|TRBJ2-5|TRBD1|-
TGCAGCGTCCGAGAAGGACAGGGGAGGCAAGAGACCCAGTACTTC
CSVREGQGRQETQYF
>TRBV20-1|TRBJ2-1|TRBD2|few
TGCAGTGCTAGTCCCCTAGCGGGAATGTATGAGCAGTTCTTC
CSASPLAGMYEQFF
>TRBV18|TRBJ2-5|TRBD2|once
TGTGCCAGCTCATCTTTTAGCGGGGACCAAGAGACCCAGTACTTC
CASSSFSGDQETQYF
>TRBV7-9|TRBJ1-1|-|few
TGTGCCAGCAGCTCACAGGGAGTAGGGGAAGCTTTCTTT
CASSSQGVGEAFF
>TRBV7-2|TRBJ2-7|-|few
TGTGCCAGCAGCTTAGGGGGGAGAGTGGACGAGCAGTACTTC
CASSLGGRVDEQYF
>TRBV29-1|TRBJ1-1|-|few
TGCAGCGTTGAGACCAGGCTTAGGAACACTGAAGCTTTCTTT
CSVETRLRNTEAFF
>TRBV27|TRBJ2-7|TRBD2|-
TGTGCCAGCAGTTCGACTAGCGGGAGTAGGGCCTACGAGCAGTACTTC
CASSSTSGSRAYEQYF
>TRBV20-1|TRBJ2-3|TRBD2|few
TGCAGTGCTAGAGGTGGTGGGGGGGGGAGCACAGATACGCAGTATTTT
CSARGGGGGSTDTQYF
>TRBV5-1|TRBJ2-7|-|-
TGCGCCAGCAGCTTGGTGCAGGCGTCCTACGAGCAGTACTTC
CASSLVQASYEQYF
>TRBV7-2|TRBJ2-7|-|-
TGTGCCAGCAGCCGGGACCCAAACTCCTACGAGCAGTACTTC
CASSRDPNSYEQYF
>TRBV20-1|TRBJ1-5|-|-
TGCAGTGCTAGATCGGGGAGCAATCAGCCCCAGCATTTT
CSARSGSNQPQHF
>TRBV6-5|TRBJ2-3|-|few
TGTGCCAGCAGCTTACGGCCTGCCACAGATACGCAGTATTTT
CASSLRPATDTQYF